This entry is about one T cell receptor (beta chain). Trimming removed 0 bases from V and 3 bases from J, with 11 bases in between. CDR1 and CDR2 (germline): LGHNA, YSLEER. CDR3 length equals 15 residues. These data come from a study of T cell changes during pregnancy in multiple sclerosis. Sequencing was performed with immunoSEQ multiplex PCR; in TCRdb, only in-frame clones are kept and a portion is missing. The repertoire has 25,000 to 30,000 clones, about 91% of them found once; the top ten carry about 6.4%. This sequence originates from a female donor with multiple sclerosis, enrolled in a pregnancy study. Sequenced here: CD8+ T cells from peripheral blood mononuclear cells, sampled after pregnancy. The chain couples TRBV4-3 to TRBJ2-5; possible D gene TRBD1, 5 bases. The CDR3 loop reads CASSQDFAGKETQYF. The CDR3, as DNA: TGCGCCAGCAGCCAAGATTTCGCAGGGAAAGAGACCCAGTACTTC.